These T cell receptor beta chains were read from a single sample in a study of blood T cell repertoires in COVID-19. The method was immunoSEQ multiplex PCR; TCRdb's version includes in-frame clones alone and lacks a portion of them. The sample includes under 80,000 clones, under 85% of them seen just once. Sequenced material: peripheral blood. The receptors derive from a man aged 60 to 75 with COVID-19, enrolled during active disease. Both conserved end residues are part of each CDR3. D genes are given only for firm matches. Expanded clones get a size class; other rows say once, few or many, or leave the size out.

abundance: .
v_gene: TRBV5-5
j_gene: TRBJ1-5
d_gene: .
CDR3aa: CASSPSDWVAQPQHF
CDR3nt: TGTGCCAGCAGCCCCTCGGACTGGGTGGCTCAGCCCCAGCATTTT

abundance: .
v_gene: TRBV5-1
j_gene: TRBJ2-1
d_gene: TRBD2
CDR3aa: CASSLAGSYNEQFF
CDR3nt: TGCGCCAGCAGCTTAGCGGGGTCGTACAATGAGCAGTTCTTC

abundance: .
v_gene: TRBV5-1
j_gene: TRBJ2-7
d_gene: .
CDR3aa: CASSQTGGQPYF
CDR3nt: TGCGCCAGCAGCCAAACGGGGGGCCAGCCCTACTTC

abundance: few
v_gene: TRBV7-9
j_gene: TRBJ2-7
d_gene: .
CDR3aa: CASSLEQGYEQYF
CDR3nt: TGTGCCAGCAGCTTAGAACAGGGTTACGAGCAGTACTTC

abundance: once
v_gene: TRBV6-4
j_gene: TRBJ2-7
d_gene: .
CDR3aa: CASSEEAEGSYEQYF
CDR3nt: TGTGCCAGCAGTGAAGAGGCCGAGGGCTCCTACGAGCAGTACTTC

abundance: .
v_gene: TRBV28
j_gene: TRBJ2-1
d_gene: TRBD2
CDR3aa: CASSPGLGRGYEQFF
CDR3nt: TGTGCCAGCAGCCCGGGCTTAGGGCGGGGGTATGAGCAGTTCTTC

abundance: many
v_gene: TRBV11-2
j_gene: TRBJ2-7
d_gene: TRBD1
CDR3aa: CASSDPRGRYGEQYF
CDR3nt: TGTGCCAGCAGCGACCCCAGGGGGCGTTACGGCGAGCAGTACTTC

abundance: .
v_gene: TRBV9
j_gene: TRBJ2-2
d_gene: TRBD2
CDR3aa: CASSVPELAENTGELFF
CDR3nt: TGTGCCAGCAGCGTCCCAGAACTAGCGGAAAACACCGGGGAGCTGTTTTTT

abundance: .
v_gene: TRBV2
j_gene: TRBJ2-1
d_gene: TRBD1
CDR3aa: CASSGTGVSEQFF
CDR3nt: TGTGCCAGCAGTGGGACAGGGGTCTCGGAGCAGTTCTTC

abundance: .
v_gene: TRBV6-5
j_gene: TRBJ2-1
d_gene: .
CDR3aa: CASRRTGLANNEQFF
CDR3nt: TGTGCCAGCAGAAGAACCGGACTGGCGAACAATGAGCAGTTCTTC

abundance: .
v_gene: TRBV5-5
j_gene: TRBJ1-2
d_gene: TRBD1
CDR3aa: CASSTRQGAVDGYTF
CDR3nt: TGTGCCAGCAGCACTAGACAGGGGGCGGTCGATGGCTACACCTTC

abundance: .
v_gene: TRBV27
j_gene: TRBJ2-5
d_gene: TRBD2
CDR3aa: CASSLRGLAGGVVTQYF
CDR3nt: TGTGCCAGCAGTTTACGGGGACTAGCGGGGGGGGTTGTGACCCAGTACTTC

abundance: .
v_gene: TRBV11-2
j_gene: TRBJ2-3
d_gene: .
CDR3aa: CASSLILRDTQYF
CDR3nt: TGTGCCAGCAGCCTCATACTGCGGGATACGCAGTATTTT

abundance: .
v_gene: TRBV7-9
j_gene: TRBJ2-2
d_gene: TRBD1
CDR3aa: CASSLGQPSTGELFF
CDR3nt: TGTGCCAGCAGCCTGGGACAGCCGAGCACCGGGGAGCTGTTTTTT

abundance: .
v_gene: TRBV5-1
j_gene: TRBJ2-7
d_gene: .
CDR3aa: CASSFLRGSYEQYF
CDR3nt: TGCGCCAGCAGTTTCCTCAGGGGATCGTACGAGCAGTACTTC

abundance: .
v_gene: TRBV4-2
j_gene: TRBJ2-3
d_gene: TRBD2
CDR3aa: CASSQETGGALNTQYF
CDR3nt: TGTGCCAGCAGCCAAGAGACCGGGGGGGCCTTAAATACGCAGTATTTT

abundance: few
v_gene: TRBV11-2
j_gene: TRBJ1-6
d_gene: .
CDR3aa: CASSFRRGSLPLHF
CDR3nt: TGTGCCAGCAGCTTCAGGAGGGGTTCGCTACCCCTCCACTTT

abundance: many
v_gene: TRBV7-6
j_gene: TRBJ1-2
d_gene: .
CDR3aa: CASSSTSRGRVRGYTF
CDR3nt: TGTGCCAGCAGCTCCACCTCGAGGGGGAGAGTAAGGGGCTACACCTTC

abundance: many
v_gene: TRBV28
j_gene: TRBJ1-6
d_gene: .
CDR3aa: CASSSPGFNSPLHF
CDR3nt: TGTGCCAGCAGTTCGCCCGGGTTCAATTCACCCCTCCACTTT

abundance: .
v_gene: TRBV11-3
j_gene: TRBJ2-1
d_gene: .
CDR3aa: CASSSGVGYEQFF
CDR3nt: TGTGCCAGCAGCTCAGGGGTGGGGTATGAGCAGTTCTTC

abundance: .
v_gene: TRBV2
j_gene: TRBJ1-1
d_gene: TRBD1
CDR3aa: CASSRDRVAFF
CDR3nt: TGTGCCAGCAGCCGCGACAGGGTTGCTTTCTTT

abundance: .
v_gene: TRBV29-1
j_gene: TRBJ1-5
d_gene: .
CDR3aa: CSVETGHSNQPQHF
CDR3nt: TGCAGCGTTGAGACAGGACATAGCAATCAGCCCCAGCATTTT

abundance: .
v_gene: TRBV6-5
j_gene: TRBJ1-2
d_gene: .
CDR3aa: CASSYSAANYGYTF
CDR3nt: TGTGCCAGCAGTTACTCGGCCGCTAACTATGGCTACACCTTC

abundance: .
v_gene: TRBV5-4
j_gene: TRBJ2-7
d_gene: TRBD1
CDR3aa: CASSETGRSYEQYF
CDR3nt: TGTGCCAGCAGCGAGACAGGGCGATCCTACGAGCAGTACTTC

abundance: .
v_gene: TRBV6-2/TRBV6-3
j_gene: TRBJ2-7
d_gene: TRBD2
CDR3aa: CASSWGLAGYEQYF
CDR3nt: TGTGCCAGCAGTTGGGGACTAGCGGGGTACGAGCAGTACTTC

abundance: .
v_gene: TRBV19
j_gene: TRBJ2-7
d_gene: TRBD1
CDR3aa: CAVSPGQGYEQYF
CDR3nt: TGTGCCGTTTCCCCCGGACAGGGTTACGAGCAGTACTTC

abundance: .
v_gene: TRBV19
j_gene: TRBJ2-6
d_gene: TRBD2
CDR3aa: CASSRGGAGANVLTF
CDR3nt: TGTGCCAGTAGTAGGGGGGGGGCTGGGGCCAACGTCCTGACTTTC

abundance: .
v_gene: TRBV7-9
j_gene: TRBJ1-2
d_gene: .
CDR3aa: CASSLTGPTLGGYTF
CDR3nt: TGTGCCAGCAGCTTAACAGGGCCGACCCTTGGCGGCTACACCTTC

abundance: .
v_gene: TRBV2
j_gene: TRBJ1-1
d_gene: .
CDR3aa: CASSGDMNTEAFF
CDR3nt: TGTGCCAGCAGTGGGGACATGAACACTGAAGCTTTCTTT

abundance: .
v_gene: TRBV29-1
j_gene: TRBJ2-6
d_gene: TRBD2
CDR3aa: CSVAGTTKVSGANVLTF
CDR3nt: TGCAGCGTTGCCGGGACTACGAAAGTCTCTGGGGCCAACGTCCTGACTTTC

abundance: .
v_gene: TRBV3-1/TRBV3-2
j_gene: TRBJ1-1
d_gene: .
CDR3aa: CASSPLEGNTEAFF
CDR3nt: TGTGCCAGCAGCCCCCTAGAGGGGAACACTGAAGCTTTCTTT

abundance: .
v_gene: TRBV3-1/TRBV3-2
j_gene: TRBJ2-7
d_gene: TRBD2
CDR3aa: CASSLGLIHEQYF
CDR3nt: TGTGCCAGCAGCCTGGGACTAATCCACGAGCAGTACTTC

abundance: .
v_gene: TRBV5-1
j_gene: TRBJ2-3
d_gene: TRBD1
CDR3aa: CASRTGGTDTQYF
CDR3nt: TGCGCCAGCCGGACAGGGGGGACAGATACGCAGTATTTT

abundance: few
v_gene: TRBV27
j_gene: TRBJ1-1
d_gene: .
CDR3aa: CASSRYGGQSYTEAFF
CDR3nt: TGTGCCAGCAGTCGATACGGCGGACAGAGTTACACTGAAGCTTTCTTT

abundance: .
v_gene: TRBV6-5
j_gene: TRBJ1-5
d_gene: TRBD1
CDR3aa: CASSRDRDQPQHF
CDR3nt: TGTGCCAGCAGTAGGGACAGGGATCAGCCCCAGCATTTT

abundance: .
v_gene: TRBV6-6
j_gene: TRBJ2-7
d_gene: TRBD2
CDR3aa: CASSGGLAIWNEQYF
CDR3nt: TGTGCCAGCAGTGGAGGACTAGCGATCTGGAACGAGCAGTACTTC

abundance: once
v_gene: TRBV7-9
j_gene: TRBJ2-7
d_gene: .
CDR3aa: CASSWGDLGKQYF
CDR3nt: TGTGCCAGCAGCTGGGGGGATTTGGGTAAGCAGTACTTC

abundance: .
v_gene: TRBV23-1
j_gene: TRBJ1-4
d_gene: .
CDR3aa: CASRRGSFPEKLFF
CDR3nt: TGCGCCAGCAGGCGGGGATCCTTCCCTGAAAAACTGTTTTTT

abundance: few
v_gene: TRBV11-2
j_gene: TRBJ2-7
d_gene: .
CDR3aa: CASRPTSYEQYF
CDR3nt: TGTGCCAGCAGACCTACCTCCTACGAGCAGTACTTC

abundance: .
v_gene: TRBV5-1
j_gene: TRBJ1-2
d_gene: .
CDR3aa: CASRKQNQGGDGYTF
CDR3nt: TGCGCCAGCCGGAAACAGAATCAGGGTGGAGATGGCTACACCTTC

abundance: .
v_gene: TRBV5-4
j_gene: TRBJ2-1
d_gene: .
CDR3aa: CASSLGTGSYNEQFF
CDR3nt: TGTGCCAGCAGCTTGGGCACAGGCTCCTACAATGAGCAGTTCTTC

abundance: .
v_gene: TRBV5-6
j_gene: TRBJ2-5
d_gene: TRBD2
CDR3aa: CASSLLAGGGETQYF
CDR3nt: TGTGCCAGCAGCTTACTAGCGGGGGGTGGAGAGACCCAGTACTTC

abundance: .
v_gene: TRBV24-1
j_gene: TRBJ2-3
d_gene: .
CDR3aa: CATSDQGMGTDTQYF
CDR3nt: TGTGCCACCAGTGACCAGGGTATGGGCACAGATACGCAGTATTTT

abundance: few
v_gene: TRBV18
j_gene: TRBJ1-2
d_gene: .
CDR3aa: CASSPPERSYGYTF
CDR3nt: TGTGCCAGCTCACCACCGGAGCGCTCCTATGGCTACACCTTC

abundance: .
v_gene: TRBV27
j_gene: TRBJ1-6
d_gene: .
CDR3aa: CASSPLPGAYNSPLHF
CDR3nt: TGTGCCAGCAGCCCCCTTCCGGGGGCCTATAATTCACCCCTCCACTTT

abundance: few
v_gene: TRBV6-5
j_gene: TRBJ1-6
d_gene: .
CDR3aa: CASSYGDGNSPLHF
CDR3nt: TGTGCCAGCAGTTACGGTGACGGGAATTCACCCCTCCACTTT

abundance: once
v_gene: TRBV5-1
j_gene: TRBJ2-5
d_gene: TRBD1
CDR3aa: CASNPTGSGETQYF
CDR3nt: TGCGCCAGCAACCCGACAGGGTCAGGGGAGACCCAGTACTTC

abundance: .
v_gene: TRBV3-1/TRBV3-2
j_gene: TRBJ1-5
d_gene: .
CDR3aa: CASSQDSAGNQPQHF
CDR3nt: TGTGCCAGCAGCCAAGATAGCGCGGGCAATCAGCCCCAGCATTTT

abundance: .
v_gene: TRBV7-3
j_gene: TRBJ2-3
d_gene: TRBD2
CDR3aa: CASSYSLAGDGTQYF
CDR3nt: TGTGCCAGCAGCTACAGTCTAGCGGGAGACGGTACGCAGTATTTT

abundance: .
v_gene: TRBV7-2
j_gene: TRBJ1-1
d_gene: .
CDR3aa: CASSLTGNGEAFF
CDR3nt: TGTGCCAGCAGCTTAACCGGTAATGGTGAAGCTTTCTTT

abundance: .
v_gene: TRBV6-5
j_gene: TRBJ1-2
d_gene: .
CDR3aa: CASTPRGGHWGYTF
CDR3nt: TGTGCCAGCACCCCAAGGGGGGGGCACTGGGGCTACACCTTC

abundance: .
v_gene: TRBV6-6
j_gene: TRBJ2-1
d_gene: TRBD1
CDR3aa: CASRDRVNEQFF
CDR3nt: TGTGCCAGCAGGGACAGGGTGAATGAGCAGTTCTTC

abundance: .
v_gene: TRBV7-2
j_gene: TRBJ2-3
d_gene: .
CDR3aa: CASIERDTTDTQYF
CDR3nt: TGTGCCAGCATCGAACGGGACACAACAGATACGCAGTATTTT

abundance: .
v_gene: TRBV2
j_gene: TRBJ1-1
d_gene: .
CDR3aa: CASSEEARYTEAFF
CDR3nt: TGTGCCAGCAGTGAAGAGGCGCGGTACACTGAAGCTTTCTTT

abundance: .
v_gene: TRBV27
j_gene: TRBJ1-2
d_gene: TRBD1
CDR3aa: CASSSIRGPIANYGYTF
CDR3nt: TGTGCCAGCAGCTCGATCAGGGGGCCTATAGCTAACTATGGCTACACCTTC

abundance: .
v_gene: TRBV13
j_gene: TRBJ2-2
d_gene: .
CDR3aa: CASSFLVGEDTGELFF
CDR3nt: TGTGCCAGCAGCTTTTTGGTGGGAGAGGACACCGGGGAGCTGTTTTTT